This is a list of T cell receptor beta chains from one sample in a study of post-analysis software for immune sequencing data. MiXCR was run by TCRdb on the PCR reads, yielding one entry per CDR3 protein. The sample shows approximately 660,000 distinct CDR3 sequences, more than 50% of them seen only once. Sequenced material: blood. The receptors originated from a girl aged 2-9 years with multiple sclerosis. CDR3s include the opening cysteine and the closing phenylalanine or tryptophan. The D gene is left open where the match is weak. A clone size is listed for some rows: how often the clone was seen (once, few, many), or a class if it is expanded.

>TRBJ2-2|TRBD1|TRBV12-3/TRBV12-4|.|15
TGTGCCAGCATTGCCGGGACAGGGTCTTATAGGGAGCTGTTTTTT
CASIAGTGSYRELFF
>TRBJ2-7|.|TRBV10-3|few|15
TGTGCCATCAGACGAGCCAAGAGCCAAGATTACGAGCAGTACTTC
CAIRRAKSQDYEQYF
>TRBJ2-7|.|TRBV2|few|15
TGTGCCAGCAGTGAAAGCAGGGACTCTCCCTACGAGCAGTACTTC
CASSESRDSPYEQYF
>TRBJ1-1|TRBD1|TRBV5-5|.|15
TGTGCCAGCAGCTCGGGACAGGGGGGATACACTGAAGCTTTCTTT
CASSSGQGGYTEAFF
>TRBJ2-1|.|TRBV10-3|once|15
TGTGCCATCAGTGAGTCTCGGCAGGGTGGGAATGAGCAGTTCTTC
CAISESRQGGNEQFF
>TRBJ2-7|.|TRBV11-2|.|15
TGTGCCAGCAGCTTAGGCGCGGCGAGCTCCTACGAGCAGTACTTC
CASSLGAASSYEQYF
>TRBJ2-7|TRBD1|TRBV5-6|few|15
TGTGCCAGCAGCCCCCTCGGGACAGCCTCCTACGAGCAGTACTTC
CASSPLGTASYEQYF
>TRBJ2-1|TRBD2|TRBV6-2/TRBV6-3|.|15
TGTGCCAGCAGTTACTCGGCGGGGGGCGGTGATGAGCAGTTCTTC
CASSYSAGGGDEQFF
>TRBJ2-7|TRBD1|TRBV5-1|few|19
TGCGCCAGCAGGCTTACCCCGGGACAGGGGAACCGGACGGATTACGAGCAGTACTTC
CASRLTPGQGNRTDYEQYF
>TRBJ2-1|.|TRBV24-1|.|15
TGTGCCACCAGTGATTCGGGGCCTCGTTACAATGAGCAGTTCTTC
CATSDSGPRYNEQFF
>TRBJ2-3|TRBD2|TRBV20-1|few|15
TGCAGTGCTAGCCCCCTAGCGGGGGTGGAAGATACGCAGTATTTT
CSASPLAGVEDTQYF
>TRBJ2-1|TRBD2|TRBV11-3|.|16
TGTGCCAGCAGCTCCCGTGGACTAGCGGCCTCAAATGAGCAGTTCTTC
CASSSRGLAASNEQFF
>TRBJ1-2|.|TRBV10-3|.|14
TGTGCCATCAGTGGCCAGGGACGGGACAATGGCTACACCTTC
CAISGQGRDNGYTF
>TRBJ2-5|TRBD2|TRBV7-2|once|17
TGTGCCAGCAGCTTAGGCCTGGCTAGCGGTGCTCAAGAGACCCAGTACTTC
CASSLGLASGAQETQYF
>TRBJ2-2|.|TRBV24-1|few|14
TGTGCCACCAGTGATCCTGTAAACACCGGGGAGCTGTTTTTT
CATSDPVNTGELFF
>TRBJ1-2|TRBD1|TRBV7-2|.|14
TGTGCCAGCAGCTGGCGACAGGGGACCTATGGCTACACCTTC
CASSWRQGTYGYTF
>TRBJ2-3|TRBD2|TRBV7-2|few|15
TGTGCCAGCAGCCAGTGGGCGGGAGGGTCAGATACGCAGTATTTT
CASSQWAGGSDTQYF
>TRBJ1-2|.|TRBV5-1|.|17
TGCGCCAGCAGCTTGGAGGGGACGGCCGATGACTACTATGGCTACACCTTC
CASSLEGTADDYYGYTF
>TRBJ2-3|TRBD2|TRBV12-3/TRBV12-4|once|16
TGTGCCAGCAGAATCCTAGCGGGGGGGCTATCAGATACGGAGTATTTT
CASRILAGGLSDTEYF
>TRBJ2-1|TRBD2|TRBV5-1|.|15
TGCGCCAGCACCCGACTAGCGGGAGTTGGCAATGAGCAGTTCTTC
CASTRLAGVGNEQFF
>TRBJ2-1|.|TRBV5-1|.|16
TGCGCCAGCAGCTACCGAAGGACTATTCACTACAATGAGCAGTTCTTC
CASSYRRTIHYNEQFF
>TRBJ1-5|.|TRBV5-1|few|15
TGCGCCAGCAGCCCCGGGCCGGGTAACAATCAGCCCCAGCATTTT
CASSPGPGNNQPQHF
>TRBJ2-4|TRBD1|TRBV11-2|once|16
TGTGCCAGCAGGCAAATACAGGGGGCAGGCAAAAACATTCAGTACTTC
CASRQIQGAGKNIQYF
>TRBJ2-1|.|TRBV5-6|.|16
TGTGCCAGCAGCGTGGACGGTAGAACCCCCTACAATGAGCAGTTCTTC
CASSVDGRTPYNEQFF
>TRBJ1-5|TRBD1|TRBV6-1|many|15
TGTGCCAGCAGTGGACCCAGGGGGAGCAATCAGCCCCAGCATTTT
CASSGPRGSNQPQHF
>TRBJ2-7|.|TRBV10-3|.|13
TGTGCCATCAAAGCCGGGATTGGCTACGAGCAGTACTTC
CAIKAGIGYEQYF
>TRBJ2-1|TRBD2|TRBV2|.|18
TGTGCCAGCAGTGGGGAGAGGGGTGCCAGGCGGGGGAACAATGAGCAGTTCTTC
CASSGERGARRGNNEQFF
>TRBJ1-2|.|TRBV12-3/TRBV12-4|.|15
TGTGCCAGCAGGACCGCCACTACAGGGAACTATGGCTACACCTTC
CASRTATTGNYGYTF
>TRBJ2-3|TRBD1|TRBV20-1|.|14
TGCAGTGCTCAACAGGGGGCCGGCACAGATACGCAGTATTTT
CSAQQGAGTDTQYF
>TRBJ2-7|.|TRBV5-1|.|14
TGCGCCAGCAGAAGGGGACGGGGGGCCTACGAGCGGTACTTC
CASRRGRGAYERYF
>TRBJ2-1|.|TRBV10-3|.|12
TGTGCCATCAAGAACCGGTACAATGAGCAGTTCTTC
CAIKNRYNEQFF
>TRBJ2-7|TRBD1|TRBV25-1|few|14
TGTGCCAGCAGTCGGGACAGGGAAAACTACGAGCAGTACTTC
CASSRDRENYEQYF
>TRBJ2-3|TRBD1|TRBV6-5|.|15
TGTGCCAGCAGTCCCTGGACAGGGATATCAGATACGCAGTATTTT
CASSPWTGISDTQYF
>TRBJ2-3|.|TRBV10-3|.|14
TGTGCCGTCAGTGAGGGTCAGGGACCAGATACGCAGTATTTT
CAVSEGQGPDTQYF
>TRBJ1-1|.|TRBV12-3/TRBV12-4|.|11
TGTGCCAGCAGGCCCCTCGTGGGGGCTTTCTTT
CASRPLVGAFF
>TRBJ1-2|TRBD1|TRBV7-2|.|15
TGTGCCAGCAGCTTAGTACAGGGACAGGGCTATGGCTACACCTTC
CASSLVQGQGYGYTF
>TRBJ2-5|.|TRBV7-8|.|15
TGTGCCAGCAGCCCCTGGGCGAGTGCCAAAGAGACCCAGTACTTC
CASSPWASAKETQYF
>TRBJ1-4|.|TRBV7-9|.|14
TGTGCCAGCAGCTCTCAGGGGATTAATGAAAAACTGTTTTTT
CASSSQGINEKLFF
>TRBJ2-3|TRBD2|TRBV20-1|.|16
TGCAGTGCCAGCCTAGCGGGAGGGGAAGGGACAGATACGCAGTATTTT
CSASLAGGEGTDTQYF
>TRBJ2-3|.|TRBV3-1|.|15
TGTGCCAGCAGCCAAGGGACAGTCAGAACAGATACGCAGTATTTT
CASSQGTVRTDTQYF
>TRBJ2-5|.|TRBV7-9|.|14
TGTGCCAGCAGCGGTAGGGGAGTTCAAGAGACCCAGTACTTC
CASSGRGVQETQYF
>TRBJ2-1|TRBD1|TRBV9|once|16
TGTGCCAGCAGCGCAAATATCAGGGGGCCATACAATGAGCAGTTCTTC
CASSANIRGPYNEQFF
>TRBJ2-5|TRBD2|TRBV5-1|.|17
TGCGCCAGCAGCCCGGGGACTAGCGGGAACTTACAAGAGACCCAGTACTTC
CASSPGTSGNLQETQYF
>TRBJ2-6|TRBD1|TRBV7-9|few|17
TGTGCCAGCAGCCTCGGACAGGGGGCCGATTCGACCAACGTCCTGACTTTC
CASSLGQGADSTNVLTF
>TRBJ2-7|.|TRBV5-1|.|15
TGCGCCAGCAGCCCGGCGGGGGACAGACGGTACGAGCAGTACTTC
CASSPAGDRRYEQYF
>TRBJ2-5|TRBD2|TRBV7-2|.|15
TGTGCCAGCACCAACTACGGGGGGGCCGAAGAGACCCAGTACTTC
CASTNYGGAEETQYF
>TRBJ1-2|.|TRBV12-3/TRBV12-4|.|15
TGTGCCAGCAGCCTAATGGGACCCGGGCTCTACGGCTACACCTTC
CASSLMGPGLYGYTF
>TRBJ2-3|TRBD1|TRBV27|.|18
TGTGCCAGCAGTCCGCTCCCCCGGACAGGGGGCAGGAAAGATACGCAGTATTTT
CASSPLPRTGGRKDTQYF
>TRBJ2-5|.|TRBV5-1|many|11
TGCGCCAGCAGCTGGCAAGAGACCCAGTACTTC
CASSWQETQYF
>TRBJ1-2|.|TRBV7-9|few|12
TGTGCCAGCAACCTCCCGGGGCAAGGCTACACCTTC
CASNLPGQGYTF
>TRBJ2-7|.|TRBV6-5|.|14
TGTGCCAGCAGAGACCTACTGGGTTCAGGGAAGCAGTACTTC
CASRDLLGSGKQYF
>TRBJ2-5|TRBD2|TRBV6-6|.|16
TGTGCCAGCAGTTACGGGGCGGGGGGGAGCCAAGAGACCCAGTACTTC
CASSYGAGGSQETQYF
>TRBJ2-1|.|TRBV4-2|.|16
TGTGCCAGCAGCCAAGTCTGGTCTGGAGCCCATGTAGAGCAGTTCTTC
CASSQVWSGAHVEQFF
>TRBJ1-3|.|TRBV7-6|.|15
TGTGCCAGCAGCTCGAACCGGGACCGTGGAAACACCATATATTTT
CASSSNRDRGNTIYF